The 15 T cell receptor beta chains listed next were all sequenced from one sample in a study of T-cell reconstitution after alpha-beta-depleted transplantation in children. Unique molecular identifiers tagged the TCRbeta library. TCRdb re-called the PCR reads through MiXCR, storing one row per CDR3 protein. The repertoire includes 230,000 or so distinct CDR3 sequences, around 9.7% of them detected once, and approximately 5% sits in the top ten. Sequencing used PBMCs from the stem cell graft donor, obtained from the stem cell graft. The origin of the receptors is a human donor who donated a stem cell graft to a child with SCID.

This clonotype was picked up many times. The V gene is TRBV10-2, the J gene TRBJ2-7; D remains unclear. CDR1 is WSHSY and CDR2 is SAAADI in the germline V gene. The CDR3 extends over 13 amino acids. The V end was cut by 3 bases, the J end by 4 bases, with 10 bases between. CDR3 loop: CASSDLVRYEQYF. As DNA, the CDR3 is TGCGCCAGCAGTGATCTTGTGAGGTACGAGCAGTACTTC.

The genes are TRBV3-1 and TRBJ2-3, with 12 bases aligning to TRBD2. Germline CDR1 reads LGHDT; CDR2 reads YNNKEL (reference sequence). CDR3 length: 19 amino acids. J was trimmed by 0 bases and V by 10 bases; bases with no gene match: 17. The CDR3 is CAICLEGLAGVASTDTQYF. As DNA, the CDR3 is TGTGCCATCTGTTTAGAGGGACTAGCGGGTGTCGCTAGCACAGATACGCAGTATTTT.

This clonotype was counted ten times or more. CDR3 region: CASSHTNDGEKLFF. DNA of the CDR3: TGTGCCAGCAGCCACACCAATGATGGTGAAAAACTGTTTTTT. This chain joins TRBV3-1 and TRBJ1-4; D uncertain. The CDR3 contains 14 residues. Trimming cost V 3 bases and J 7 bases, with 12 bases left between them. The V gene's germline CDR1 is LGHDT and CDR2 YNNKEL (reference sequence).

This chain uses TRBV3-1 with TRBJ2-5; 10 nucleotides match TRBD2. This CDR3 spans 16 amino acids. Per germline, CDR1 LGHDT and CDR2 YNNKEL (reference sequence). V dropped 3 bases and J dropped 3; count of bases not matched to a gene: 7. CDR3 DNA sequence: TGTGCCAGCAGCCACCATAGCGGGGGGCCCAAAGAGACCCAGTACTTC. Its translation is CASSHHSGGPKETQYF.

In its sample, this clonotype was seen many times. This chain connects TRBV27 to TRBJ1-4; D unresolved. CDR3 length: 17 residues. V lost 5 bases and J 5 bases, leaving 21 bases between the germline ends. The germline V gene encodes CDR1 MNHEY and CDR2 SMNVEV (reference sequence). The CDR3 region is CASSKRVLPTGNEKLFF. The CDR3 DNA reads as TGTGCCAGCAGTAAGAGGGTTCTCCCGACGGGGAATGAAAAACTGTTTTTT.

This clonotype was counted many times. This rearrangement joins TRBV5-1 to TRBJ1-4, with D possibly being TRBD1 (6 bases). CDR1 is SGHRS, CDR2 YFSETQ, per germline. CDR3 length equals 15 residues. Between the trimmed V and J ends, which lost 0 bases and 8 bases, there was a span of 14 bases. The CDR3 is CASSLVTGAEEKLFF. In DNA, the CDR3 is TGCGCCAGCAGCTTGGTTACGGGGGCGGAGGAAAAACTGTTTTTT.

This clonotype was seen ten or more times. This rearrangement joins TRBV2 to TRBJ2-7, with a tentative D call TRBD2 (6 bases). V was cut by 7 bases and J by 0 bases, with 10 bases left in between. In germline, CDR1 is SNHLY, CDR2 FYNNEI. This CDR3 region has 13 residues. The CDR3 nucleotides are TGTGCCAGCAAACGCGGGGCCTCCTACGAGCAGTACTTC. This gives the protein CASKRGASYEQYF.

This clonotype was recorded many times. The CDR3 here is CATSRENLGLASDTQYF. In DNA, the CDR3 is TGTGCCACCAGCAGGGAGAACTTAGGACTAGCGTCAGATACGCAGTATTTT. The chain links TRBV15 to TRBJ2-3, with TRBD2 identical over 9 bases. V trimming: 3 bases; J trimming: 4 bases; junction bases outside the gene matches: 11. Germline CDR1 reads LNHNV; CDR2 reads YYDKDF (reference sequence). This CDR3 contains 17 residues. Filled out from reference TRBV15 and TRBJ2-3, the complete variable domain reads DAMVIQNPRYQVTQFGKPVTLSCSQTLNHNVMYWYQQKSSQAPKLLFHYYDKDFNNEADTPDNFQSRRPNTSFCFLDIRSPGLGDTAMYLCATSRENLGLASDTQYFGPGTRLTVL.

This clonotype came up many times. The J gene is TRBJ1-5, the V gene TRBV7-8; 9 nucleotides match TRBD1. CDR1 is SGHVS and CDR2 is FQNEAQ in the germline V gene. With 5 bases clipped from V and 2 bases from J, the junction kept 7 bases outside the gene matches. This CDR3 is built from 16 residues. This chain's CDR3 is CASSPTGGAGNQPQHF. In DNA, the CDR3 is TGTGCCAGCAGCCCCACAGGGGGCGCGGGCAATCAGCCCCAGCATTTT. The full variable domain, in which reference TRBV7-8 and TRBJ1-5 provide the parts outside the CDR3, is GAGVSQSPRYKVAKRGQDVALRCDPISGHVSLFWYQQALGQGPEFLTYFQNEAQLDKSGLPSDRFFAERPEGSVSTLKIQRTQQEDSAVYLCASSPTGGAGNQPQHFGDGTRLSIL.

This clonotype occurred many times. J is TRBJ2-6 and V is TRBV3-1; D is undetermined. CDR3 length: 15 residues. The germline V and J ends were trimmed by 3 bases and 4 bases, with 10 bases remaining between them. Germline V lookup: CDR1 LGHDT, CDR2 YNNKEL (reference sequence). The CDR3 loop reads CASSQGARGANVLTF. The CDR3, as DNA: TGTGCCAGCAGCCAGGGCGCACGAGGGGCCAACGTCCTGACTTTC.

This clonotype came up many times. This chain links TRBV5-5 with TRBJ2-2; a possible D gene is TRBD2 (5 bases). This CDR3 is 16 amino acids long. Trimming removed 2 bases from V and 3 bases from J, with 14 bases in between. Germline values: CDR1 SGHKS, CDR2 YYEKEE (reference sequence). The CDR3 reads CASSLLGGWDTGELFF. CDR3 DNA sequence: TGTGCCAGCAGCTTACTCGGCGGGTGGGACACCGGGGAGCTGTTTTTT.

This clonotype was detected ten times or more. This sequence joins TRBV9 and TRBJ1-6; D is unclear. Trimming left V 2 bases short and J 6 bases short, with 6 bases between. This CDR3 spans 13 amino acids. Germline V gene lookup returns CDR1 SGDLS and CDR2 YYNGEE. The DNA of the CDR3 is TGTGCCAGCAGCGTTGTTACTAATTCACCCCTCCACTTT. Translation: CASSVVTNSPLHF.

This clonotype was seen at least ten times. This chain connects TRBV20-1 to TRBJ1-2, with 10 bases lining up with TRBD1. CDR3 length equals 13 residues. The V segment lost 3 bases and the J segment 8 bases; nucleotides outside the gene matches: 6. Germline lookup yields CDR1 DFQATT and CDR2 SNEGSKA (reference sequence). The CDR3 protein is CSASVTGGHGYTF. For the CDR3, the DNA is TGCAGTGCTAGTGTGACAGGGGGCCACGGCTACACCTTC.

This clonotype was observed at least ten times. This chain connects TRBV7-2 to TRBJ1-2; D gene unclear. Trimming shortened V by 5 bases and J by 1 base, and 11 bases separated the two germline ends. Per the germline V gene, CDR1 is SGHTA and CDR2 is FQGNSA. CDR3 length equals 14 residues. The CDR3 loop reads CASSRSVDNYGYTF. CDR3 coding DNA: TGTGCCAGCAGCCGGTCGGTCGATAACTATGGCTACACCTTC.

In this sample, this clonotype turned up many times. V gene TRBV9 combines with J gene TRBJ1-1; D unresolved. V was pared by 3 bases and J by 4 bases, with 10 bases between. Germline V lookup: CDR1 SGDLS, CDR2 YYNGEE. The length of the CDR3 is 13 residues. CDR3 sequence reads: CASSEGGGTEAFF. CDR3 coding DNA: TGTGCCAGCAGCGAGGGTGGTGGCACTGAAGCTTTCTTT.